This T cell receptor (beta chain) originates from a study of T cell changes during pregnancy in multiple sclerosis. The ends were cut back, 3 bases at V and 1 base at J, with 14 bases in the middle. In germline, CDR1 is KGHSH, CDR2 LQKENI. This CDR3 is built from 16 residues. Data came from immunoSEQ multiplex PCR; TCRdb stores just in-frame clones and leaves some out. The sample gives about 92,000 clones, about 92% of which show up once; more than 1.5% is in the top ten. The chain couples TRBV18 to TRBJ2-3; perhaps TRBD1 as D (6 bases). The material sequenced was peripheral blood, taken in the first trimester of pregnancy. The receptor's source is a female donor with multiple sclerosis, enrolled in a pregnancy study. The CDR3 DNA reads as TGTGCCAGCTCACCCCTACAGGGAAAGGGCACAGATACGCAGTATTTT. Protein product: CASSPLQGKGTDTQYF.